This T cell receptor beta chain was profiled in a study of CD8 T cells in Susac syndrome. Study context: When blood was collected, patients with Susac syndrome were therapy-naive, were taking corticosteroids, or were receiving intravenous immunoglobulin alone.

The Susac syndrome patients fit the recently defined diagnostic criteria for definite or probable disease. Random hexamers were used to reverse transcribe about 0.5 to 1 ug of RNA. The TCR beta CDR3 was amplified by immunoSEQ multiplex PCR across 54 Vbeta, 13 Jbeta. TCRdb re-called the immunoSEQ multiplex PCR reads with MiXCR, one entry per CDR3 protein. The sample consists of 100,000 to 150,000 distinct CDR3 sequences, around 94% of them appearing once. This clonotype was sampled from a human donor with Susac syndrome. Sequencing used CD8+ T cells from PBMCs.

The CDR3 DNA follows: TGTGCCACCAGCAGAGCTTTTGGGCAGGGCGAGGGCCAGCCCCAGCATTTT. This sequence encodes CATSRAFGQGEGQPQHF. This rearrangement joins TRBV15 to TRBJ1-5; a possible D gene is TRBD1 (5 bases). In germline, CDR1 is LNHNV, CDR2 YYDKDF (reference sequence). Trimming shortened V by 1 base and J by 7 bases, and 20 bases separated the two germline ends. There are 17 residues in the CDR3.